At least ten counts were recorded for the clone carrying this T cell receptor (beta chain). Its antigen remains unidentified. The data stem from a study of T cells in Graves' hyperthyroidism and ophthalmopathy. Study-level information: At the time of initial diagnosis and before any treatment, peripheral blood was collected.

Cells are PBMCs isolated from approximately 9.2 ml of fresh blood. Study results and caveats: Most thyroid clonotypes that were expanded above 0.001 also turned up in blood. A model of 13 V-J features distinguished ophthalmopathy from stable hyperthyroidism.

There were TCR beta CDR3 regions amplified from RNA transcripts. Initially, a first-round RT-PCR of the TCR CDR3 employed the HTBI primer set. TCRdb redid the calling of the multiplex PCR reads with MiXCR, one entry per CDR3 protein. The profile covers hundreds of thousands of distinct CDR3 sequences, with roughly 19% appearing a single time and about 40% taken by the ten largest. The sequence was obtained from a man aged 45-60 years with Graves' ophthalmopathy. Sequenced sample: blood.

This CDR3 reads CASSLLRGGNQPQHF. The CDR3 bases are TGTGCCAGCAGTTTGTTGAGGGGTGGCAATCAGCCCCAGCATTTT. The chain couples TRBV12-3 or TRBV12-4 to TRBJ1-5; D perhaps matches TRBD1 (5 bases). There are 15 residues in the CDR3. The ends were cut back, 3 bases at V and 2 bases at J, with 11 bases in the middle.